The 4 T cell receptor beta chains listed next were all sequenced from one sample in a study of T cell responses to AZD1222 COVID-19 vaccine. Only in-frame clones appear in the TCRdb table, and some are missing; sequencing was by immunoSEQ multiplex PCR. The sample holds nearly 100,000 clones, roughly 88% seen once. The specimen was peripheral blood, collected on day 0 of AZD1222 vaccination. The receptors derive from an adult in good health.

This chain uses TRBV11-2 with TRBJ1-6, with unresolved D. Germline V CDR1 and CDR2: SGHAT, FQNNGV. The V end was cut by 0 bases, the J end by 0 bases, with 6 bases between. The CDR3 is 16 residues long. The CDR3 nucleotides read TGTGCCAGCAGCTTAGAGGGAAGCTCCTATAATTCACCCCTCCACTTT. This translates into CASSLEGSSYNSPLHF.

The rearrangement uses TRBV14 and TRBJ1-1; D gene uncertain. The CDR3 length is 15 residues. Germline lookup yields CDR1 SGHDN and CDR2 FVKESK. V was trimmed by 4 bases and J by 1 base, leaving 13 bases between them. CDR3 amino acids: CASSPRLAKNTEAFF. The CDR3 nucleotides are TGTGCCAGCAGCCCCCGCTTAGCGAAGAACACTGAAGCTTTCTTT.

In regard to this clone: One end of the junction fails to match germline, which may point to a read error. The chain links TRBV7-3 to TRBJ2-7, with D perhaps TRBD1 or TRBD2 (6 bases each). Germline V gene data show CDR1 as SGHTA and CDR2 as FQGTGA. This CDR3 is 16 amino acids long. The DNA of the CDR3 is TGTGCCAGCAGCCCAGCGGGTGGGGGCATCTCCGACGAGCAGTACTTC. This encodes CASSPAGGGISDEQYF.

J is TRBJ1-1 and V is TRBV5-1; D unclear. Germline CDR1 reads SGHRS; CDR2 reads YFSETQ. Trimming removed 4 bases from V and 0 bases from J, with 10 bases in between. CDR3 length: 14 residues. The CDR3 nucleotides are TGCGCCAGCAGCCTCGGGGATATGAACACTGAAGCTTTCTTT. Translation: CASSLGDMNTEAFF.